The T cell receptor beta chain under discussion was sequenced for a study of CD8 T cells in ankylosing spondylitis. Overall study findings and caveats: Ankylosing spondylitis blood appeared to be characterized by a TCR beta motif of 7 to 9 highly homologous variants. Certain motif variants had earlier been reported in reactive arthritis synovial fluid and blood.

This clonotype turned up a few times. Its matching antigen is unknown. Making use of molecular barcodes, quantitative 5'-RACE generated TCR beta libraries. TCRdb reanalysed the 5' RACE reads using MiXCR and keeps one entry per CDR3 protein. Of 750,000 to 850,000 distinct CDR3 sequences listed, approximately 12% are singletons. Material: blood, either unsorted or a sorted T cell fraction (not recorded which). The receptor's source is a male donor with ankylosing spondylitis.

Written as DNA, the CDR3 is TGTGCCAGCTCACCACAGACAAACTACGAGCAGTACTTC. This sequence encodes CASSPQTNYEQYF. The chain employs TRBV18 and TRBJ2-7, with D hard to call. Per the germline V gene, CDR1 is KGHSH and CDR2 is LQKENI. V shed 1 base and J shed 3 bases, with 7 bases lying between them. This CDR3 contains 13 residues.